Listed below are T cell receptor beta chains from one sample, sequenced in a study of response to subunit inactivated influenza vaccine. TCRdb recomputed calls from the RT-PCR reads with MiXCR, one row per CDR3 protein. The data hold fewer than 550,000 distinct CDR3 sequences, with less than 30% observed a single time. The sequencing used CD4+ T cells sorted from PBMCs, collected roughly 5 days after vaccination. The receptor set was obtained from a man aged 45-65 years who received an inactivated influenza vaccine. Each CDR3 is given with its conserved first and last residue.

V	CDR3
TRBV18	CASSRTAAYEQYF
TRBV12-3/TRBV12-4	CASSPTSLAQHF
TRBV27	CASSLLGGTQYF
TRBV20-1	CSAYGLDGVSKQFF
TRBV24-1	CATSRTGGGELFF
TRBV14	CASSLRQGSSPLHF
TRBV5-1	CASSPRLAGALGYEQYF
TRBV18	CASSRGFDGYTF
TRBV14	CASSQGDYLITDTQYF
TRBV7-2	CASSLPRTGGNTGELFF
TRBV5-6	CAISLVDVYEQYF
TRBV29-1	CSVAPEGTGKTDTQYF
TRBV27	CASSLLAGSSYNEQFF
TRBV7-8	CASSLGNRGRSNEKLFF
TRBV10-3	CAIGNYYEQYF
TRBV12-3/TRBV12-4	CASSFSFSQVDGYTF
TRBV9	CASSVGVGEGETQYF
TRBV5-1	CASSLTGQGAYNEQFF
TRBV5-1	CASSKDNQETQYF
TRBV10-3	CAISESGLAGGAEQYF
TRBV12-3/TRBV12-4	CASTQWGPGYGYTF
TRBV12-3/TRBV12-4	CASSREWTQYF
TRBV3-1	CASSQFVGHLKAYEQYF
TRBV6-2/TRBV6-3	CASSLGLAGTRETQYF
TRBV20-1	CSARDPAAGDEQYF
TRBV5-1	CASSLVSWADYNEQFF
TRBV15	CATSREGSVGTDTQYF
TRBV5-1	CASSLGRGIDTQYF
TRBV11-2	CASSLDWATTGFGDTGELFF